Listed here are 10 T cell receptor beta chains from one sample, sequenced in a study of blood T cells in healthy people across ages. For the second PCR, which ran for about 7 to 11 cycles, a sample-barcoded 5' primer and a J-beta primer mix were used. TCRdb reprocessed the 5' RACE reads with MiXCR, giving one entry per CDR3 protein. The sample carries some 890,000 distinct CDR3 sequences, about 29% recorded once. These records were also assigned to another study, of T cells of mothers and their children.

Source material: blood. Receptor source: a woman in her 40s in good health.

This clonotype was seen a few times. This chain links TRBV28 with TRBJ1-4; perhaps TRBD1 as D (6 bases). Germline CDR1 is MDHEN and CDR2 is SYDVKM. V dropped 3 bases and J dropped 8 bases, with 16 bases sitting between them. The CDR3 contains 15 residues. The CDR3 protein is CASSFGGGGEEKLFF. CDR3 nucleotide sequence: TGTGCCAGCAGTTTCGGAGGGGGGGGAGAGGAAAAACTGTTTTTT. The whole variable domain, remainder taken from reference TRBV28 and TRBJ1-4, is DVKVTQSSRYLVKRTGEKVFLECVQDMDHENMFWYRQDPGLGLRLIYFSYDVKMKEKGDIPEGYSVSREKKERFSLILESASTNQTSMYLCASSFGGGGEEKLFFGSGTQLSVL.

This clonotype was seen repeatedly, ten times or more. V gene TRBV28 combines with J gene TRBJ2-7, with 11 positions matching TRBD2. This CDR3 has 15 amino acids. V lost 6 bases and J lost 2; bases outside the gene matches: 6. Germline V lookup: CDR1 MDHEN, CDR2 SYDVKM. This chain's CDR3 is CASSNGLAGTYEQYF. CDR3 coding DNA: TGTGCCAGCAGCAACGGACTAGCGGGTACCTACGAGCAGTACTTC.

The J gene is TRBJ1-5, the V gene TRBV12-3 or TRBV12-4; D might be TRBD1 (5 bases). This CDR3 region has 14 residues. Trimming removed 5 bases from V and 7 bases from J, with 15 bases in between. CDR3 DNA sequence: TGTGCCAGCAGTCGGGACGGCTTGGGGCAGCCCCAGCATTTT. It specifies CASSRDGLGQPQHF.

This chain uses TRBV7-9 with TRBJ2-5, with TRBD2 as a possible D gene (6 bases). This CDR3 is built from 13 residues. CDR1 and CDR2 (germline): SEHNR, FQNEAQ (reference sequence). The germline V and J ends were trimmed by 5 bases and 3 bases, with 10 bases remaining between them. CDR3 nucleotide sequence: TGTGCCAGCAGCCTTGCTAGCGAAGAGACCCAGTACTTC. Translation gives CASSLASEETQYF.

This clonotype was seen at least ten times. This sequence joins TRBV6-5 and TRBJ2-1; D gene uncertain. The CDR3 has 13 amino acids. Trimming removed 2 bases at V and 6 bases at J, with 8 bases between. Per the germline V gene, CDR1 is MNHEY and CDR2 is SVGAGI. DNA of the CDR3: TGTGCCAGCAGTTACCTGTGGGCCAATGAGCAGTTCTTC. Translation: CASSYLWANEQFF.

CDR3 residues: CASSHLGNIQYF. The CDR3 DNA reads as TGTGCCAGCAGCCACCTTGGCAACATTCAGTACTTC. This chain uses TRBV3-1 with TRBJ2-4; D call uncertain. The CDR3 spans 12 residues. Trimming stripped 3 bases from V and 7 bases from J, with 7 bases between. Germline CDR1 reads LGHDT; CDR2 reads YNNKEL (reference sequence).

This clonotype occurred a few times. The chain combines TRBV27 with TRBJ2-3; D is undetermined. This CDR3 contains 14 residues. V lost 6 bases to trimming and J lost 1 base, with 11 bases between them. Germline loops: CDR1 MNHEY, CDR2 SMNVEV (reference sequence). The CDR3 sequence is CASSYADGTDTQYF. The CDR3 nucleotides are TGTGCCAGCAGCTATGCTGACGGCACAGATACGCAGTATTTT.

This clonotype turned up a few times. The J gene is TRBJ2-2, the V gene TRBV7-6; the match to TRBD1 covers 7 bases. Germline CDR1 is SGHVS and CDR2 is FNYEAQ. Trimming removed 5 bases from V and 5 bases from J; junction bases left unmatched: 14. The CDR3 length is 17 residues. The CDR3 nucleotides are TGTGCCAGCAGCGTAGAGGGGGCGCAGATTCGGACCGGGGAGCTGTTTTTT. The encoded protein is CASSVEGAQIRTGELFF.

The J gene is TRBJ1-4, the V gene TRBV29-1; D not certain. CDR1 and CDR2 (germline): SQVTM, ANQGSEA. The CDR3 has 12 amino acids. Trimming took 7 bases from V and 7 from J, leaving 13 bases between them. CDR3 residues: CSATGHGEKLFF. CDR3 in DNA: TGCAGCGCAACCGGGCACGGTGAAAAACTGTTTTTT.

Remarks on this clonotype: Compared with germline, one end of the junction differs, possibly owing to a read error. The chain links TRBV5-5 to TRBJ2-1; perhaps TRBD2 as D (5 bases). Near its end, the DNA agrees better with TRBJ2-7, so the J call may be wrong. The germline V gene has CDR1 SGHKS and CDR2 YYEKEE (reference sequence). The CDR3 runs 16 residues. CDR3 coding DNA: TGTACCAGCAGCTTGCAGAGGACTTCCGCATACAATGAGCAGTACTTC. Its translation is CTSSLQRTSAYNEQYF.